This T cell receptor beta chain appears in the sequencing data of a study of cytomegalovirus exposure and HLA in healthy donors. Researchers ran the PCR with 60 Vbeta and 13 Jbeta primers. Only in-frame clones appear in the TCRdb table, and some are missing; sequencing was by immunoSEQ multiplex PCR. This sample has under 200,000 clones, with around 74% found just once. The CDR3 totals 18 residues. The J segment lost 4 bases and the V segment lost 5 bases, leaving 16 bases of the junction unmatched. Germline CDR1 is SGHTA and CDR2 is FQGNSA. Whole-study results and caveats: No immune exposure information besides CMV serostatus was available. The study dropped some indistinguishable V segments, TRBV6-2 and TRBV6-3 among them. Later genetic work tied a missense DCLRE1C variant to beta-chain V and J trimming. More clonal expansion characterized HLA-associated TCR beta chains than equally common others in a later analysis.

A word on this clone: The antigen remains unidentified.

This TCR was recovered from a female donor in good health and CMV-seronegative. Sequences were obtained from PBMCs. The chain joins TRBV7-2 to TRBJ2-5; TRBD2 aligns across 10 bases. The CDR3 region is CASSGRPGSSGGGETQYF. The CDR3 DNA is TGTGCCAGCAGCGGAAGGCCGGGGTCTAGCGGGGGTGGAGAGACCCAGTACTTC.